The 11 T cell receptor beta chains below were found in one sample sequenced in a study of cytomegalovirus exposure and HLA in healthy donors. A multiplex PCR was run with 60 Vbeta primers and 13 Jbeta primers. Produced via immunoSEQ multiplex PCR; TCRdb's table is partial and in-frame only. The data contain roughly 86,000 clones, about two thirds of them singletons. The source material was PBMCs. All receptors derive from a man aged 55 to 70 in good health and CMV-seronegative.

The chain combines TRBV6-5 with TRBJ1-1; D is undetermined. The CDR3 is 16 residues long. The germline gives CDR1 MNHEY, CDR2 SVGAGI. Trimming left V 2 bases short and J 2 bases short, with 15 bases between. CDR3: CASSYGRSSTNTEAFF. The CDR3 DNA is TGTGCCAGCAGTTACGGGAGATCAAGTACAAACACTGAAGCTTTCTTT.

The genes are TRBV5-4 and TRBJ2-3, with 7 bases aligning to TRBD1. The V segment lost 5 bases and the J segment 2 bases; nucleotides outside the gene matches: 11. CDR1 and CDR2 (germline): SGHNT, YYREEE (reference sequence). There are 16 residues in the CDR3. The DNA of the CDR3 is TGTGCCAGCAGTTATCCGACAGGGCTTATCACAGATACGCAGTATTTT. Translated: CASSYPTGLITDTQYF.

There are a few counts of this clone. The chain is built from TRBV5-4 and TRBJ2-7, with 7 bases fitting TRBD1. V gave up 4 bases and J gave up 5 bases; unmatched junction bases: 9. The CDR3 consists of 14 residues. CDR1 is SGHNT and CDR2 is YYREEE in the germline V gene (reference sequence). CDR3 nucleotides: TGTGCCAGCAGCAAAGTGACACAGGGGAACGAGCAGTACTTC. It specifies CASSKVTQGNEQYF.

The V gene is TRBV6-5, the J gene TRBJ1-2; 8 nucleotides line up with TRBD1. The V segment lost 4 bases and the J segment 3 bases; nucleotides outside the gene matches: 4. This CDR3 spans 14 amino acids. Germline lookup yields CDR1 MNHEY and CDR2 SVGAGI. CDR3 nucleotides: TGTGCCAGCAGTTTCGGACAGGGAGACTATGGCTACACCTTC. This sequence encodes CASSFGQGDYGYTF.

The chain combines TRBV29-1 with TRBJ2-4, with D tentatively TRBD1 (6 bases). The germline CDR1 and CDR2 sequences are SQVTM and ANQGSEA. Deletions cut 1 base from V and 6 bases from J, with 19 bases between. The CDR3 is 16 residues long. In DNA form, the CDR3 reads TGCAGCGTTGAAGGGCCAAGGACAGCGGAGAGAAACATTCAGTACTTC. It translates to CSVEGPRTAERNIQYF.

CDR3 DNA: TGTGCCAGCAGTAAGATCGGGGTGAACACTGAAGCTTTCTTT. Its translation: CASSKIGVNTEAFF. The rearrangement links TRBV28 to TRBJ1-1; D is unresolved. This CDR3 comprises 14 residues. The germline gives CDR1 MDHEN, CDR2 SYDVKM. V was pared by 5 bases and J by 0 bases, with 10 bases between.

The CDR3 here is CASSLVGGTSSRGNEQFF. CDR3 bases: TGTGCCAGCAGCTTAGTGGGAGGGACTAGCTCCCGGGGCAATGAGCAGTTCTTC. The chain joins TRBV7-9 to TRBJ2-1; the match to TRBD2 covers 9 bases. J gave up 6 bases and V 1 base, and 13 bases lay outside the gene matches. The CDR3 sequence is 18 residues long. Germline V gene sequence: CDR1 SEHNR, CDR2 FQNEAQ (reference sequence).

Only one count was recorded for this clone. The V call is TRBV28, the J call TRBJ1-2; D possibly corresponds to TRBD1 (5 bases). There are 13 residues in the CDR3. With 7 bases removed from V and 8 bases from J, the gap between germline ends came to 17 bases. Germline V gene sequence: CDR1 MDHEN, CDR2 SYDVKM. This chain's CDR3 is CASIARADEGYTF. CDR3 DNA: TGTGCCAGCATTGCCAGGGCCGATGAGGGCTACACCTTC.

Here the CDR3 DNA reads TGTGCCAGCAGCCCCCTGGGACAGGGGTCGAACACTGAAGCTTTCTTT. It encodes CASSPLGQGSNTEAFF. The rearrangement uses TRBV27 and TRBJ1-1; the match to TRBD1 covers 10 bases. This CDR3 comprises 16 residues. J gave up 1 base and V 6 bases, and 8 bases lay outside the gene matches. Per the germline V gene, CDR1 is MNHEY and CDR2 is SMNVEV (reference sequence).

The chain uses TRBV7-2 and TRBJ1-5, with D maybe TRBD1 (5 bases). The V end lost 2 bases, the J end lost 4 bases, and 6 bases lay between the germline ends. This CDR3 contains 13 residues. Germline-derived CDR1 and CDR2 are SGHTA and FQGNSA. DNA of the CDR3: TGTGCCAGCAGCTTACAGGGAAATCAGCCCCAGCATTTT. Amino acids: CASSLQGNQPQHF.

This clone was detected a few times. The chain uses TRBV5-4 and TRBJ1-4, with a possible D match to TRBD1 (6 bases). CDR1 SGHNT and CDR2 YYREEE come from the germline V gene (reference sequence). Trimming cost V 4 bases and J 0 bases, with 13 bases left between them. CDR3 length: 16 amino acids. Written as DNA, the CDR3 is TGTGCCAGCAGCCCGGACAGTCCTTCAACTAATGAAAAACTGTTTTTT. Translating it yields CASSPDSPSTNEKLFF.